Listed here are 9 T cell receptor beta chains from one sample, sequenced in a study of T cell changes during pregnancy in multiple sclerosis. TCRdb keeps only in-frame clones here, not all; method: immunoSEQ multiplex PCR. The data show 45,000 or so clones, over 85% seen once. This material consisted of peripheral blood, taken in the first trimester of pregnancy. The receptors originated from a female donor with multiple sclerosis, enrolled in a pregnancy study.

The V call is TRBV6-1, the J call TRBJ2-5; weak D call: TRBD1 (6 bases). V was clipped by 6 bases and J by 4 bases, with 12 bases between them. CDR1 is MNHNS, CDR2 SASEGT, per germline. The CDR3 covers 13 residues. The CDR3 DNA follows: TGTGCCAGCAGAACAGGGAGTAGAGAGACCCAGTACTTC. This sequence encodes CASRTGSRETQYF.

This clone was counted a single time. The chain uses TRBV7-8 and TRBJ1-1; D might be TRBD1 (6 bases). Germline V CDR1 and CDR2: SGHVS, FQNEAQ. This CDR3 contains 14 residues. V lost 0 bases and J 4 bases, leaving 9 bases between the germline ends. This chain's CDR3 is CASSLAYRATEAFF. CDR3 bases: TGTGCCAGCAGCTTAGCCTACAGGGCCACTGAAGCTTTCTTT.

This clone has a single count. J is TRBJ1-1 and V is TRBV2, with D possibly matching TRBD1 (5 bases). Germline loops: CDR1 SNHLY, CDR2 FYNNEI. V was shortened by 6 bases and J by 0 bases, with 11 bases between the two germline ends. The CDR3 loop spans 14 amino acids. The CDR3: CASRWGTMNTEAFF. For the CDR3, the DNA is TGTGCCAGCAGGTGGGGGACTATGAACACTGAAGCTTTCTTT.

This rearrangement joins TRBV5-1 to TRBJ1-1; 8 bases match TRBD1. Germline V lookup: CDR1 SGHRS, CDR2 YFSETQ. The CDR3 has 13 residues. J gave up 5 bases and V 5 bases, and 5 bases lay outside the gene matches. The DNA of the CDR3 is TGCGCCAGCAGTTCAACAGGGGGAACTGAAGCTTTCTTT. It encodes CASSSTGGTEAFF.

The sample holds a few counts of this clone. V gene TRBV7-2 combines with J gene TRBJ1-2; D may be TRBD1 (5 bases). The germline V gene has CDR1 SGHTA and CDR2 FQGNSA. The V gene lost 0 bases and the J gene lost 4 bases, with 9 bases spanning the gap. The CDR3 is made up of 14 amino acids. As DNA, the CDR3 is TGTGCCAGCAGCTTAGCGCGACAGCTCTATGGCTACACCTTC. It yields the protein CASSLARQLYGYTF.

The chain joins TRBV10-3 to TRBJ1-1; D gene uncertain. Trimming shortened V by 4 bases and J by 0 bases, and 12 bases separated the two germline ends. From germline, CDR1 is ENHRY and CDR2 SYGVKD. The CDR3 loop spans 15 amino acids. In nucleotides, the CDR3 is TGTGCCATCAGTGGCACAGAACACATGAACACTGAAGCTTTCTTT. The encoded protein is CAISGTEHMNTEAFF.

This chain uses TRBV5-1 with TRBJ1-4; 7 nucleotides align to TRBD1. The germline V gene has CDR1 SGHRS and CDR2 YFSETQ. The CDR3 consists of 13 residues. Trimming cost V 2 bases and J 8 bases; bases outside gene matches: 3. This chain's CDR3 is CASSLGGLEKLFF. The CDR3 DNA follows: TGCGCCAGCAGCTTAGGGGGCTTAGAAAAACTGTTTTTT.

This clone appeared a single time. The V gene is TRBV7-9, the J gene TRBJ2-1, with 12 bases identical to TRBD2. The length of the CDR3 is 17 residues. Germline assignment: CDR1 SEHNR and CDR2 FQNEAQ (reference sequence). V was pared by 5 bases and J by 3 bases, with 8 bases of the junction left unmatched. The CDR3 region is CASSPPPTSGGYNEQFF. The CDR3 region has the DNA TGTGCCAGCAGCCCACCACCGACTAGCGGGGGCTACAATGAGCAGTTCTTC. Variable domain in full (rest from reference TRBV7-9 and TRBJ2-1): DTGVSQNPRHKITKRGQNVTFRCDPISEHNRLYWYRQTLGQGPEFLTYFQNEAQLEKSRLLSDRFSAERPKGSFSTLEIQRTEQGDSAMYLCASSPPPTSGGYNEQFFGPGTRLTVL.

The CDR3 loop reads CASSERGLAGGDTQYF. CDR3 coding DNA: TGTGCCAGCAGCGAGCGTGGACTAGCGGGAGGAGATACGCAGTATTTT. The rearrangement uses TRBV6-4 and TRBJ2-3; 14 nucleotides line up with TRBD2. Germline CDR1 is MRHNA and CDR2 is SNTAGT. The CDR3 consists of 16 residues. V dropped 6 bases and J dropped 5; count of bases not matched to a gene: 7.